The 30 T cell receptor beta chains reported below all come from one sample, sequenced in a study. MiXCR, applied by TCRdb to the RT-PCR reads, yields one record per CDR3 protein. This sample has 550,000 to 750,000 distinct CDR3 sequences, with 14% found just once. The sample consisted of memory CD4+ T cells from blood. The origin of the receptors is a female donor in good health, serving as a healthy control.

The V gene is TRBV18, the J gene TRBJ2-1; D is uncertain. Germline CDR1 KGHSH, CDR2 LQKENI. The length of the CDR3 is 15 residues. The V gene lost 2 bases and the J gene lost 3 bases, with 11 bases spanning the gap. This chain's CDR3 is CASSPGPNDYNEQFF. As DNA, the CDR3 is TGTGCCAGCTCACCAGGGCCGAACGACTACAATGAGCAGTTCTTC. Full variable domain (remainder filled in from reference TRBV18 and TRBJ2-1): NAGVMQNPRHLVRRRGQEARLRCSPMKGHSHVYWYRQLPEEGLKFMVYLQKENIIDESGMPKERFSAEFPKEGPSILRIQQVVRGDSAAYFCASSPGPNDYNEQFFGPGTRLTVL.

This clonotype was picked up many times. The chain couples TRBV6-2 or TRBV6-3 to TRBJ2-3; tentatively, D is TRBD1 (5 bases). Germline V lookup: CDR1 MNHEY, CDR2 SVGEGT. The CDR3 runs to 14 residues. The V end lost 8 bases, the J end lost 2 bases, and 14 bases lay between the germline ends. CDR3 loop: CASGTQTDTDTQYF. The CDR3 DNA reads as TGTGCCAGCGGAACGCAGACAGACACAGATACGCAGTATTTT.

This clonotype came up many times. The chain employs TRBV12-3 or TRBV12-4 and TRBJ1-6; TRBD1 agrees at 8 bases. This CDR3 has 15 residues. Trimming took 5 bases from V and 7 from J; bases not matched to a gene: 7. This CDR3 is CASSPDRERNSPLHF. CDR3 coding DNA: TGTGCCAGCAGTCCGGACAGGGAAAGGAATTCACCCCTCCACTTT.

The V call is TRBV15, the J call TRBJ2-7, with 11 bases lining up with TRBD1. Germline V gives CDR1 LNHNV, CDR2 YYDKDF (reference sequence). This CDR3 is built from 13 residues. The ends lost 5 bases at V and 6 bases at J; junction bases unmatched: 3. CDR3 coding DNA: TGTGCCACCAGCGGACAGGGGGCAGGCGAGCAGTACTTC. Protein sequence: CATSGQGAGEQYF.

This clonotype was counted many times. The V and J genes are TRBV29-1 and TRBJ2-7, with 8 bases aligning to TRBD1. This CDR3 region has 13 residues. With V trimmed by 6 bases and J by 2 bases, 6 bases remained unmatched. Germline lookup yields CDR1 SQVTM and CDR2 ANQGSEA. CDR3 nucleotide sequence: TGCAGCGTGCGACAGGGGTTAGCCTACGAGCAGTACTTC. Its translation: CSVRQGLAYEQYF.

This clonotype showed up many times. This sequence joins TRBV29-1 and TRBJ2-1, with 8 bases identical to TRBD2. The germline gives CDR1 SQVTM, CDR2 ANQGSEA. V shed 3 bases and J 9 bases; nucleotides not matched to a gene: 13. The CDR3 totals 15 residues. The CDR3 loop reads CSVEGTSGVMSEQFF. Here the CDR3 DNA reads TGCAGCGTTGAGGGTACTAGCGGTGTAATGAGTGAGCAGTTCTTC.

The sample holds a few counts of this clonotype. The chain links TRBV20-1 to TRBJ1-2; possibly TRBD1 for D (6 bases). The germline V gene encodes CDR1 DFQATT and CDR2 SNEGSKA (reference sequence). The CDR3 contains 13 residues. The V end lost 4 bases, the J end lost 4 bases, and 13 bases lay between the germline ends. For the CDR3, the DNA is TGCAGTGCTACGGACAGACGCTCCTATGGCTACACCTTC. This gives the protein CSATDRRSYGYTF.

This clonotype was seen only a few times. This may arise from a read error, as a much more abundant clone is one base away. The V call is TRBV2, the J call TRBJ2-7; D is undetermined. Trimming shortened V by 6 bases and J by 0 bases, and 6 bases separated the two germline ends. This CDR3 spans 12 amino acids. The germline V gene has CDR1 SNHLY and CDR2 FYNNEI. DNA for the CDR3: TGTGCCAGCAGCGACGGCTCCTACGAGCAGTACTTC. Translating it yields CASSDGSYEQYF.

This clonotype came up a few times. The chain employs TRBV6-2 or TRBV6-3 and TRBJ1-1, with a weak D call TRBD1 (5 bases). Trimming took 6 bases from V and 11 from J, leaving 19 bases between them. Germline V lookup: CDR1 MNHEY, CDR2 SVGEGT. The CDR3 spans 13 residues. CDR3 in amino acids: CASSPGLPRMAFF. CDR3 bases: TGTGCCAGCAGCCCGGGACTTCCGCGGATGGCTTTCTTT.

This clonotype has a handful of counts. The chain joins TRBV24-1 to TRBJ2-2, with TRBD2 as a possible D gene (5 bases). The CDR3 covers 16 residues. V shed 4 bases and J shed 0 bases, with 11 bases lying between them. The germline V gene encodes CDR1 KGHDR and CDR2 SFDVKD. In DNA, the CDR3 is TGTGCCACCAGTGACCCTTCGCGGGCGAACACCGGGGAGCTGTTTTTT. It encodes CATSDPSRANTGELFF.

V gene TRBV18 combines with J gene TRBJ2-1; no firm D call. CDR3 length equals 14 residues. The V end lost 0 bases, the J end lost 8 bases, and 11 bases lay between the germline ends. Germline assignment: CDR1 KGHSH and CDR2 LQKENI. The CDR3, as DNA: TGTGCCAGCTCACCACCGGGCCCCCTGGATGAGCAGTTCTTC. The encoded protein is CASSPPGPLDEQFF. The full variable domain, rest sourced from reference TRBV18 and TRBJ2-1, is NAGVMQNPRHLVRRRGQEARLRCSPMKGHSHVYWYRQLPEEGLKFMVYLQKENIIDESGMPKERFSAEFPKEGPSILRIQQVVRGDSAAYFCASSPPGPLDEQFFGPGTRLTVL.

The V gene is TRBV3-1, the J gene TRBJ2-1; TRBD1 matches at 7 bases. Losses at the gene ends were 1 base for V and 3 bases for J; bases not matched to a gene: 6. This CDR3 is built from 16 residues. Germline lookup yields CDR1 LGHDT and CDR2 YNNKEL (reference sequence). The CDR3 reads CASSQVGAGGYNEQFF. CDR3 DNA sequence: TGTGCCAGCAGCCAAGTTGGGGCAGGGGGCTACAATGAGCAGTTCTTC.

This clonotype has at least ten counts. The CDR3 sequence: CASSLGQYSNQPQHF. The DNA for the CDR3 is TGTGCCAGCAGCTTAGGACAGTATAGCAATCAGCCCCAGCATTTT. The V gene is TRBV7-2, the J gene TRBJ1-5, with a weak D call TRBD1 (5 bases). CDR3 size: 15 residues. Germline V lookup: CDR1 SGHTA, CDR2 FQGNSA. V was cut by 1 base and J by 0 bases, with 7 bases left in between.

The genes are TRBV20-1 and TRBJ2-2; weak D call: TRBD2 (6 bases). Germline CDR1 is DFQATT and CDR2 is SNEGSKA (reference sequence). The V and J ends lost 1 base and 5 bases respectively, with 11 bases between them. There are 14 residues in the CDR3. In DNA form, the CDR3 reads TGCAGTGCTAGAGCGCGGGGAGAGACCGGGGAGCTGTTTTTT. It codes for CSARARGETGELFF.

This clonotype was picked up a small number of times. In DNA form, the CDR3 reads TGCGCCAGCAGCTTGGTAGCGGGGGAGGATACGCAGTATTTT. It specifies CASSLVAGEDTQYF. This rearrangement joins TRBV5-1 to TRBJ2-3, with 9 bases matching TRBD2. CDR1 SGHRS and CDR2 YFSETQ come from the germline V gene. CDR3 length: 14 residues. V dropped 0 bases and J dropped 6; count of bases not matched to a gene: 2.

This clonotype was detected a few times. The gene calls are TRBV7-3 and TRBJ1-2, with D possibly matching TRBD1 (5 bases). The CDR3 is 14 residues long. Germline V CDR1 and CDR2: SGHTA, FQGTGA. V lost 1 base and J 5 bases, leaving 11 bases between the germline ends. CDR3 sequence reads: CASSLSGAEYGYTF. CDR3 DNA sequence: TGTGCCAGCAGCTTAAGTGGGGCTGAGTATGGCTACACCTTC. The whole variable domain, remainder taken from reference TRBV7-3 and TRBJ1-2, is GAGVSQTPSNKVTEKGKYVELRCDPISGHTALYWYRQSLGQGPEFLIYFQGTGAADDSGLPNDRFFAVRPEGSVSTLKIQRTERGDSAVYLCASSLSGAEYGYTFGSGTRLTVV.

The CDR3 region is CAISRQGGNEQFF. As DNA, the CDR3 is TGTGCCATCAGCCGACAGGGTGGAAATGAGCAGTTCTTC. This chain joins TRBV10-3 and TRBJ2-1, with 7 bases identical to TRBD1. This CDR3 contains 13 residues. Unmatched junction bases numbered 6, after V lost 6 bases and J lost 7 bases. Germline CDR1 is ENHRY and CDR2 is SYGVKD.

The chain recombines TRBV18 with TRBJ1-2, with 7 bases that match TRBD1. V gave up 4 bases and J gave up 9 bases; unmatched junction bases: 14. From germline, CDR1 is KGHSH and CDR2 LQKENI. The CDR3 consists of 15 residues. In DNA, the CDR3 is TGTGCCAGCTCACTCGATAAACAGGGGATTAAGAGCTACACCTTC. Protein: CASSLDKQGIKSYTF.

The rearrangement links TRBV20-1 to TRBJ2-5, with a possible D match to TRBD2 (5 bases). From germline, CDR1 is DFQATT and CDR2 SNEGSKA (reference sequence). V lost 4 bases and J lost 0, with 15 bases in between. This CDR3 is built from 15 residues. The CDR3, as DNA: TGCAGTGCTAACCCTACTGGGGAGTACCAAGAGACCCAGTACTTC. Its protein product is CSANPTGEYQETQYF.

This clonotype was counted only a few times. The chain joins TRBV20-1 to TRBJ1-3; 7 bases line up with TRBD1. V lost 4 bases to trimming and J lost 0 bases; unmatched junction nucleotides: 9. This CDR3 has 16 residues. Germline-derived CDR1 and CDR2 are DFQATT and SNEGSKA (reference sequence). CDR3: CSAILPDRSSGNTIYF. The CDR3 coding sequence is TGCAGTGCTATTCTGCCGGACAGGAGCTCTGGAAACACCATATATTTT.

This rearrangement joins TRBV11-2 to TRBJ1-2; 10 bases agree with TRBD1. CDR1 is SGHAT and CDR2 is FQNNGV in the germline V gene. The CDR3 extends over 16 amino acids. The V and J ends lost 5 bases and 1 base, in that order; junction bases with no gene match: 7. CDR3 protein: CASSTGGTGDNYGYTF. The CDR3 DNA reads TGTGCCAGCAGCACGGGGGGGACAGGGGATAACTATGGCTACACCTTC.

The V gene is TRBV7-2, the J gene TRBJ2-1; unclear D gene. V lost 1 base, J lost 5 bases, and 6 bases lay in between. The CDR3 is 13 amino acids. In germline, CDR1 is SGHTA, CDR2 FQGNSA. In nucleotides, the CDR3 is TGTGCCAGCAGCTTAGTTTTCAACAATGAGCAGTTCTTC. Its translation: CASSLVFNNEQFF.

V usage is TRBV20-1 and J usage is TRBJ1-1; tentative D call: TRBD1 (6 bases). CDR3 length: 13 residues. Germline-derived CDR1 and CDR2 are DFQATT and SNEGSKA (reference sequence). The V end was cut by 2 bases, the J end by 7 bases, with 14 bases between. The CDR3 sequence: CSARTGGYGEAFF. The DNA of the CDR3 is TGCAGTGCTAGAACCGGGGGCTACGGTGAAGCTTTCTTT.

This clonotype was observed a few times. CDR3 coding DNA: TGCAGTGCGGTAGCGGGGGGGCCGTACGATGAGCAGTTCTTC. Its protein product is CSAVAGGPYDEQFF. The J gene is TRBJ2-1, the V gene TRBV20-1, with 11 bases that match TRBD2. CDR3 length: 14 residues. Per the germline V gene, CDR1 is DFQATT and CDR2 is SNEGSKA (reference sequence). J gave up 8 bases and V 6 bases, and 9 bases lay outside the gene matches.

The chain links TRBV7-2 to TRBJ1-2; D not resolved. V was clipped by 1 base and J by 6 bases, with 9 bases between them. The CDR3 is 13 residues long. In germline, CDR1 is SGHTA, CDR2 FQGNSA. The CDR3 DNA reads TGTGCCAGCAGCTTAGGGTGGGAAGATGGCTACACCTTC. This encodes CASSLGWEDGYTF.

This clonotype appeared a few times. The V and J genes are TRBV7-8 and TRBJ1-5, with a possible D match to TRBD1 (6 bases). V dropped 5 bases and J dropped 11 bases, with 22 bases sitting between them. CDR1 and CDR2 from the germline V gene are SGHVS and FQNEAQ. This CDR3 is 15 amino acids long. The CDR3 reads CASSQDLSGQSSQHF. The CDR3 DNA is TGTGCCAGCAGCCAGGATTTGAGCGGACAGAGCTCCCAGCATTTT.

The chain links TRBV5-5 to TRBJ1-1; the D gene is possibly TRBD1 (5 bases). From germline, CDR1 is SGHKS and CDR2 YYEKEE (reference sequence). V was trimmed by 4 bases and J by 1 base, leaving 11 bases between them. CDR3 length: 14 residues. The CDR3 loop reads CASSGYRWNTEAFF. The CDR3 DNA follows: TGTGCCAGCAGCGGGTACAGGTGGAACACTGAAGCTTTCTTT.

The chain combines TRBV7-9 with TRBJ2-3; unclear D gene. This CDR3 has 14 residues. Germline CDR1 is SEHNR and CDR2 is FQNEAQ (reference sequence). V lost 5 bases and J lost 4, with 13 bases in between. This chain's CDR3 is CASSPFPAPDTQYF. DNA of the CDR3: TGTGCCAGCAGCCCGTTTCCGGCCCCAGATACGCAGTATTTT.

The gene calls are TRBV6-5 and TRBJ1-2; no clear D. CDR3 length: 15 amino acids. Germline CDR1 and CDR2: MNHEY and SVGAGI. V lost 5 bases and J lost 3, with 16 bases in between. For the CDR3, the DNA is TGTGCCAGCAGTCCCCTTCTGGCGTACCACTATGGCTACACCTTC. Translating gives CASSPLLAYHYGYTF.

This clonotype was detected a few times. The chain recombines TRBV10-3 with TRBJ2-7; no clear D. This CDR3 region has 13 residues. V dropped 6 bases and J dropped 2 bases, with 11 bases sitting between them. CDR1 is ENHRY, CDR2 SYGVKD, per germline. The CDR3 protein is CAISPTDTYEQYF. CDR3 nucleotides: TGTGCCATCAGCCCAACGGATACCTACGAGCAGTACTTC.